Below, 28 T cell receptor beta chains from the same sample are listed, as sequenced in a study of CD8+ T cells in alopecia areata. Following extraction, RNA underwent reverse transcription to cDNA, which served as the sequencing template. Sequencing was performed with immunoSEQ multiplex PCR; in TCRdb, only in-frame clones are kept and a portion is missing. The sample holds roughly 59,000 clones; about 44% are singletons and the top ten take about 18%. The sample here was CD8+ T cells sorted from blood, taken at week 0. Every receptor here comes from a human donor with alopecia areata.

CDR3 sequence: CASSQPGLAGLGEQYF. CDR3 in DNA: TGTGCCAGCAGCCAACCGGGACTAGCGGGATTAGGCGAGCAGTACTTC. The chain combines TRBV7-2 with TRBJ2-7; 13 bases are shared with TRBD2. The CDR3 has 16 amino acids. The V segment lost 5 bases and the J segment 6 bases; nucleotides outside the gene matches: 10. Germline V gives CDR1 SGHTA, CDR2 FQGNSA.

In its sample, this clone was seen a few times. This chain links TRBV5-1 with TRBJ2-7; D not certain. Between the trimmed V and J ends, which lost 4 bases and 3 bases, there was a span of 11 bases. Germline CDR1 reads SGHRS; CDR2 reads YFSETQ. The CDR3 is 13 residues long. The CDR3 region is CASSPDPNYEQYF. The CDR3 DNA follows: TGCGCCAGCAGCCCGGACCCAAACTACGAGCAGTACTTC.

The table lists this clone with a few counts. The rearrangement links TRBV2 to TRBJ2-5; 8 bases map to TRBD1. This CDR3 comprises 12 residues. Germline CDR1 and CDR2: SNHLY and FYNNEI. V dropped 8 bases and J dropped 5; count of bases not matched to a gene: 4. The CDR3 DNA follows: TGTGCCAGCTCAGGGGGCGATGAGACCCAGTACTTC. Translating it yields CASSGGDETQYF.

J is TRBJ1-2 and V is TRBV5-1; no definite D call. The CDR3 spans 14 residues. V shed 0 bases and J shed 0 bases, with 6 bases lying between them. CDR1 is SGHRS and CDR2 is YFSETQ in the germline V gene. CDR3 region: CASSLVPSNYGYTF. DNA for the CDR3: TGCGCCAGCAGCTTGGTACCTTCTAACTATGGCTACACCTTC.

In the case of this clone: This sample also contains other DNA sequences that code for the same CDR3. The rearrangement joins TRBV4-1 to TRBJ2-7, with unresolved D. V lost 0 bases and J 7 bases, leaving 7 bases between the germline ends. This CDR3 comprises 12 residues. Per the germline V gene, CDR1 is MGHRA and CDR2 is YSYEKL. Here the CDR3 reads CASSQDRVEQYF. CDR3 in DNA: TGCGCCAGCAGCCAAGATAGGGTGGAGCAGTACTTC.

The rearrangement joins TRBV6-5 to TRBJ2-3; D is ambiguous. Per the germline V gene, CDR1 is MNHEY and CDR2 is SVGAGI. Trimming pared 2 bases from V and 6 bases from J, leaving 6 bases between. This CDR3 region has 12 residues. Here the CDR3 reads CASSYEGDTQYF. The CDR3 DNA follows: TGTGCCAGCAGTTACGAAGGCGATACGCAGTATTTT.

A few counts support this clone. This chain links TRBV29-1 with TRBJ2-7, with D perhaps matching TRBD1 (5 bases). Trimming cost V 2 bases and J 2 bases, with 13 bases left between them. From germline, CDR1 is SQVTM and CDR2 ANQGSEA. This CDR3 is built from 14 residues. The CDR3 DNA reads TGCAGCGTTGAACTTCGGCTAGGGGCCTACGAGCAGTACTTC. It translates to CSVELRLGAYEQYF.

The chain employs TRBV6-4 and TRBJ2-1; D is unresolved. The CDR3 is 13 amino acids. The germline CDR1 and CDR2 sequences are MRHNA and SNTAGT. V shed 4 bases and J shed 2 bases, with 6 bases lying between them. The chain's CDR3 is CASSAAAYNEQFF. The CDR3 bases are TGTGCCAGCAGTGCGGCGGCCTACAATGAGCAGTTCTTC.

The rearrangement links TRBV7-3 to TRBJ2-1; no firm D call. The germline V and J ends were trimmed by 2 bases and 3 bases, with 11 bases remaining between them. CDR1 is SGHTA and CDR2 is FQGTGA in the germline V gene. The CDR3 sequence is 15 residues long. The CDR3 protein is CASSLDPSYYNEQFF. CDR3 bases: TGTGCCAGCAGCTTAGATCCCTCCTACTACAATGAGCAGTTCTTC.

In DNA form, the CDR3 reads TGCAGCGTTGAAGAACGGCCCTACGAGCAGTACTTC. It encodes CSVEERPYEQYF. The rearrangement joins TRBV29-1 to TRBJ2-7; D is uncertain. The CDR3 has 12 residues. The germline CDR1 and CDR2 sequences are SQVTM and ANQGSEA. Trimming removed 0 bases at V and 2 bases at J, with 5 bases between.

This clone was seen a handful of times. DNA for the CDR3: TGCAGCGCCTTGCCCTTCCCGGATACGCAGTATTTT. This codes for CSALPFPDTQYF. The chain joins TRBV29-1 to TRBJ2-3, with unresolved D. This CDR3 comprises 12 residues. V was trimmed by 7 bases and J by 6 bases, leaving 14 bases between them. Per germline, CDR1 SQVTM and CDR2 ANQGSEA.

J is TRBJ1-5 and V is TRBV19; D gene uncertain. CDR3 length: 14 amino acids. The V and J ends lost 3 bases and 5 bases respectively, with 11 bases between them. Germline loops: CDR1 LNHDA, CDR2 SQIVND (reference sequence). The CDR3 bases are TGTGCCAGTAGTATGTGGGGAACCGATCAGCCCCAGCATTTT. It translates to CASSMWGTDQPQHF.

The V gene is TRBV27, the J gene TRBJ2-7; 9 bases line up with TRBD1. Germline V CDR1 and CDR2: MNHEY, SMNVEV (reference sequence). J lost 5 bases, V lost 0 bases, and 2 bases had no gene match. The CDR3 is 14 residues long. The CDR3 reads CASSLSNRGHEQYF. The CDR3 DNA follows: TGTGCCAGCAGTTTATCGAACAGGGGGCACGAGCAGTACTTC.

CDR3 nucleotide sequence: TGTGCCTGGAGTGTGGGGACAGGCAATCAGCCCCAGCATTTT. It is translated as CAWSVGTGNQPQHF. The chain joins TRBV30 to TRBJ1-5; 7 bases are a match to TRBD1. Trimming took 0 bases from V and 2 from J; bases not matched to a gene: 1. The CDR3 spans 14 residues. Germline CDR1 and CDR2: GTSNPN and SVGIG (reference sequence).

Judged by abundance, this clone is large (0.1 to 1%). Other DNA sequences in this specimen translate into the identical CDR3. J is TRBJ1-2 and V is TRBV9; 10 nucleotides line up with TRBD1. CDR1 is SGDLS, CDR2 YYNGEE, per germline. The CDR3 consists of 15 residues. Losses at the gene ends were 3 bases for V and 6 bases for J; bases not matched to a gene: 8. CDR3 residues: CASSERTGGRDGYTF. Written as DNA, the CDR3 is TGTGCCAGCAGCGAGCGGACAGGGGGGCGGGATGGCTACACCTTC.

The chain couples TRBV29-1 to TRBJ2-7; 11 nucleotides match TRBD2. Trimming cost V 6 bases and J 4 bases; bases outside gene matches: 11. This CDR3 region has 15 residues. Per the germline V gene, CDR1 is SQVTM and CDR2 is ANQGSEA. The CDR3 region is CSVGTSGVSWYEQYF. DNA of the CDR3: TGCAGCGTAGGGACTAGCGGCGTAAGTTGGTACGAGCAGTACTTC.

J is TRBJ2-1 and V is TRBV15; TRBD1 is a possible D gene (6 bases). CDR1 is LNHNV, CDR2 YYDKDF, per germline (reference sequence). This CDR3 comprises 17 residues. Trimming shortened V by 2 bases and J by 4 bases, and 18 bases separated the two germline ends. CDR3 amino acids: CATSRLRGRSTYNEQFF. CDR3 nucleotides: TGTGCCACCAGCAGACTCAGGGGTCGGTCTACGTACAATGAGCAGTTCTTC.

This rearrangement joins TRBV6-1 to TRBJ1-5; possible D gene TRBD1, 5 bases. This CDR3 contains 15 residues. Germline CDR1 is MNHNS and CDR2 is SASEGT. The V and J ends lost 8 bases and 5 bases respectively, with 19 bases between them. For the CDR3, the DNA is TGTGCCAGCCATACCCAGGGACCGGGGTATCAGCCCCAGCATTTT. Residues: CASHTQGPGYQPQHF.

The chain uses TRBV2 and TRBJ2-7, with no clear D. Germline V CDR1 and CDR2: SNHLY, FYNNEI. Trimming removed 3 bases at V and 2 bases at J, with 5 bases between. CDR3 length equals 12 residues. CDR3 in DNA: TGTGCCAGCAGTGACGCTGCCTACGAGCAGTACTTC. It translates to CASSDAAYEQYF.

For the CDR3, the DNA is TGTGCCAGCAGCTTAGGGGTGGACTATGGCTACACCTTC. It translates to CASSLGVDYGYTF. V gene TRBV5-4 combines with J gene TRBJ1-2; a possible D gene is TRBD1 (5 bases). V lost 2 bases and J lost 3, with 8 bases in between. Per the germline V gene, CDR1 is SGHNT and CDR2 is YYREEE (reference sequence). This CDR3 comprises 13 residues.

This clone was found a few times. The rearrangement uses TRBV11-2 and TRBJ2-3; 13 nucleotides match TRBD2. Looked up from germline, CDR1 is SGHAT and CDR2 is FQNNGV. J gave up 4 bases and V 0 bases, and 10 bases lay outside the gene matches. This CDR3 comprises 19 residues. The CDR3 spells CASSLELAGGRTAADTQYF. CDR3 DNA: TGTGCCAGCAGCTTAGAACTAGCGGGAGGGCGAACCGCCGCAGATACGCAGTATTTT.

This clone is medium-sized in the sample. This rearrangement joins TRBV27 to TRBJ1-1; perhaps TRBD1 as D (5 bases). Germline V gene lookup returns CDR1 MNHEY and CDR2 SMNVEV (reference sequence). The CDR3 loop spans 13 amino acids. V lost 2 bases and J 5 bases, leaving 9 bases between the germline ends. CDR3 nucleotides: TGTGCCAGCAGTTTAACCGGGGCAACTGAAGCTTTCTTT. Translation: CASSLTGATEAFF.

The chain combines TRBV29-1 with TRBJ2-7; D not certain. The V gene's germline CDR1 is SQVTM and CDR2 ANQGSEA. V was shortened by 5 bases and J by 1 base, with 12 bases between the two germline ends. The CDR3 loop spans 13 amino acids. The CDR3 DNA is TGCAGCGTTCGCGACGGAGAATCCTACGAGCAGTACTTC. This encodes CSVRDGESYEQYF.

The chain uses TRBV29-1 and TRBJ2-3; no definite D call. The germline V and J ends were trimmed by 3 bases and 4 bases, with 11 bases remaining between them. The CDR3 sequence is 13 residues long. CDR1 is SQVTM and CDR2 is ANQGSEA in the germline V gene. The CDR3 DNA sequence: TGCAGCGTTGAGCGGCAGTCCGCAGATACGCAGTATTTT. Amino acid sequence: CSVERQSADTQYF.

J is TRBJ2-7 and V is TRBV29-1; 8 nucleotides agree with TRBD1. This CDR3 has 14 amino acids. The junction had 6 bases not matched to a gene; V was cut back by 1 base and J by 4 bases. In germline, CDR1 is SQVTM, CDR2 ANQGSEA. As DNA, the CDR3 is TGCAGCGTTGAAGGAGGACAGGGAGGTTACGAGCAGTACTTC. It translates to CSVEGGQGGYEQYF.

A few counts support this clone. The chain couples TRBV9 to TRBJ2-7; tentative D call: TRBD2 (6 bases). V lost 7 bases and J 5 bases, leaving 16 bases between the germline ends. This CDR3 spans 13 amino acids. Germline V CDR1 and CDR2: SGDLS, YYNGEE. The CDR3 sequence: CASAGSSGNEQYF. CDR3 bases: TGTGCCAGCGCCGGGAGCTCGGGGAACGAGCAGTACTTC. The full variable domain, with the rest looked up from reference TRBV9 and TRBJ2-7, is DSGVTQTPKHLITATGQRVTLRCSPRSGDLSVYWYQQSLDQGLQFLIQYYNGEERAKGNILERFSAQQFPDLHSELNLSSLELGDSALYFCASAGSSGNEQYFGPGTRLTVT.

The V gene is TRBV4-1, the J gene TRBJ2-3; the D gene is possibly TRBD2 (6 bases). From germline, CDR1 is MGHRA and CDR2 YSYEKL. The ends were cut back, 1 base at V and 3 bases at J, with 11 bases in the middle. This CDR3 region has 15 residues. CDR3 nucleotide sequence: TGCGCCAGCAGCCAAGTGGCGGGATTAACAGATACGCAGTATTTT. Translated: CASSQVAGLTDTQYF.

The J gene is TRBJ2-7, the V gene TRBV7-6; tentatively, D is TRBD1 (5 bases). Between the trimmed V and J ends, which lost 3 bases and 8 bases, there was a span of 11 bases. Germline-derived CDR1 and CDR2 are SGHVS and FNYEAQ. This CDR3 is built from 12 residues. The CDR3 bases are TGTGCCAGCAGCTTCGGTCGACAGAAGCAGTACTTC. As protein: CASSFGRQKQYF. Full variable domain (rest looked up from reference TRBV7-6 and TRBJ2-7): GAGVSQSPRYKVTKRGQDVALRCDPISGHVSLYWYRQALGQGPEFLTYFNYEAQQDKSGLPNDRFSAERPEGSISTLTIQRTEQRDSAMYRCASSFGRQKQYFGPGTRLTVT.